The rows below give T cell receptor beta chains drawn from one sample of a study of cytomegalovirus exposure and HLA in healthy donors. The protocol was immunoSEQ multiplex PCR, while the TCRdb copy is restricted to in-frame clones and leaves out a portion. This sample has about 120,000 clones; approximately 80% occur once, and the top ten carry less than 15%. The specimen sequenced was PBMCs. These receptors all come from a woman aged 40 to 50 in good health and CMV-seropositive. Each CDR3 is given with its conserved first and last residue. Clone size, where shown, is once, few, many, or a class for clones that have expanded.

cdr3_aa,v_call,cdr3_length,clone_size
CASSAEGDRGTRQYF,TRBV6-1,15,-
CASSRGLAAGEQYF,TRBV7-9,14,-
CASSSSREGGKAYEQYF,TRBV9,17,-
CASSSTGGRTEAFF,TRBV25-1,14,-
CASSFLQGFQPQHF,TRBV28,14,-
CASSLGPGNNQPQHF,TRBV7-9,15,-
CASGLVPPTGGAFF,TRBV12-5,14,-
CAISRGREQYF,TRBV30,11,-
CASSTPPDSINTEAFF,TRBV18,16,-
CASSRVMSEPQHF,TRBV5-4,13,-
CASSSLGTLAGTQYF,TRBV7-2,15,-
CASSRTGERMRTEAFF,TRBV7-2,16,-
CASSLATAGYTF,TRBV7-2,12,-
CASSKGGFLNYTF,TRBV5-6,13,-
CASSLAGSSTDTQYF,TRBV5-1,15,-
CASSFGQNYEQYF,TRBV5-4,13,-
CASSHDRANYGYTF,TRBV18,14,-
CASSGLDETQYF,TRBV2,12,-
CASSFWDRVYEQYF,TRBV6-6,14,few
CAWGYGVYEQYF,TRBV30,12,-
CASSFQGNTEAFF,TRBV5-1,13,few
CASRQNTEAFF,TRBV6-4,11,-
CASSYGRAYGYTF,TRBV6-5,13,once
CASSSIPGTMNTEAFF,TRBV18,16,-
CASSLNRDYEQYF,TRBV7-2,13,few
CASSPSRLATREEQFF,TRBV4-2,16,-